These 16 T cell receptor beta chains were sequenced from one sample in a study of T cell responses to AZD1222 COVID-19 vaccine. The protocol was immunoSEQ multiplex PCR, while the TCRdb copy is restricted to in-frame clones and leaves out a portion. The profile covers tens of thousands of clones, with roughly three quarters appearing a single time and about 14% taken by the ten largest. The material was peripheral blood, obtained on day 0 of AZD1222 vaccination. The receptors originated from an adult in good health.

The rearrangement joins TRBV19 to TRBJ2-3; possibly TRBD1 for D (5 bases). Trimming took off 8 bases at V and 2 bases at J, with 17 bases between the two ends. The CDR3 loop spans 15 amino acids. Germline V lookup: CDR1 LNHDA, CDR2 SQIVND (reference sequence). For the CDR3, the DNA is TGTGCCAGTTGTGCCACAGGAGATCTCACAGATACGCAGTATTTT. Translating gives CASCATGDLTDTQYF. Based on the CDR3 plus reference TRBV19 and TRBJ2-3, the full variable domain is DGGITQSPKYLFRKEGQNVTLSCEQNLNHDAMYWYRQDPGQGLRLIYYSQIVNDFQKGDIAEGYSVSREKKESFPLTVTSAQKNPTAFYLCASCATGDLTDTQYFGPGTRLTVL.

The rearrangement joins TRBV28 to TRBJ2-5, with a weak D call TRBD1 (5 bases). V gave up 5 bases and J gave up 5 bases, with 12 bases separating them. The CDR3 is 13 amino acids. CDR1 and CDR2 (germline): MDHEN, SYDVKM. CDR3 sequence (DNA): TGTGCCAGCAGTCCAGACAGTTACGAGACCCAGTACTTC. It encodes CASSPDSYETQYF.

The V call is TRBV6-5, the J call TRBJ1-5; D may be TRBD1 (5 bases). This CDR3 has 13 residues. V was trimmed by 6 bases and J by 6 bases, leaving 12 bases between them. Germline CDR1 is MNHEY and CDR2 is SVGAGI. The CDR3 sequence: CASSRDFGQPQHF. In DNA form, the CDR3 reads TGTGCCAGCAGCCGGGACTTCGGTCAGCCCCAGCATTTT.

The gene calls are TRBV5-1 and TRBJ1-1; tentatively, D is TRBD1 (5 bases). CDR1 is SGHRS, CDR2 YFSETQ, per germline. There are 13 residues in the CDR3. With 5 bases removed from V and 6 bases from J, the gap between germline ends came to 14 bases. CDR3: CASRGGGAAEAFF. The CDR3 nucleotides are TGCGCCAGCAGGGGCGGCGGGGCCGCTGAAGCTTTCTTT.

The chain combines TRBV4-1 with TRBJ1-1, with D uncertain. Trimming removed 1 base from V and 4 bases from J, with 13 bases in between. Germline V lookup: CDR1 MGHRA, CDR2 YSYEKL. CDR3 length equals 15 residues. The CDR3: CASSQGMMASTEAFF. The CDR3 nucleotides read TGCGCCAGCAGCCAAGGTATGATGGCGTCCACTGAAGCTTTCTTT.

This clone has more than one count but fewer than ten. V is TRBV5-4 and J is TRBJ2-5; D is unclear. Germline V gene lookup returns CDR1 SGHNT and CDR2 YYREEE (reference sequence). The CDR3 runs 14 residues. Trimming took off 5 bases at V and 1 base at J, with 12 bases between the two ends. The CDR3 protein is CASRPWSSQETQYF. CDR3 coding DNA: TGTGCCAGCAGGCCGTGGAGTAGCCAAGAGACCCAGTACTTC.

This clone was recorded only once. This chain joins TRBV3-1 (or the pseudogene TRBV3-2) and TRBJ1-1; D possibly corresponds to TRBD1 (5 bases). V shed 4 bases and J shed 3 bases, with 18 bases lying between them. Germline CDR1 is LGHDT and CDR2 is YNNKEL (reference sequence). This CDR3 has 16 residues. Here the CDR3 DNA reads TGTGCCAGCAGCCCCGGATCCCGAGACAGAGACACTGAAGCTTTCTTT. It codes for CASSPGSRDRDTEAFF.

The chain has TRBV19 and TRBJ2-6; 10 positions match TRBD1. With V trimmed by 5 bases and J by 1 base, 11 bases remained unmatched. The CDR3 length is 19 residues. CDR1 is LNHDA, CDR2 SQIVND, per germline (reference sequence). Here the CDR3 reads CASSSTSTGGASGANVLTF. CDR3 nucleotides: TGTGCCAGTAGTTCTACTTCGACAGGGGGCGCATCTGGGGCCAACGTCCTGACTTTC.

V usage is TRBV5-4 and J usage is TRBJ1-5; D gene ambiguous. Germline CDR1 SGHNT, CDR2 YYREEE (reference sequence). V gave up 1 base and J gave up 7 bases, with 15 bases separating them. This CDR3 is 15 amino acids long. In DNA, the CDR3 is TGTGCCAGCAGCTTGTCTAACTTCTGGAGGCAGCCCCAGCATTTT. Translated: CASSLSNFWRQPQHF.

This clone was counted a few times. The V call is TRBV2, the J call TRBJ2-1; 11 bases agree with TRBD2. CDR3 length: 16 amino acids. Germline CDR1 is SNHLY and CDR2 is FYNNEI. With 7 bases clipped from V and 7 bases from J, the junction kept 12 bases outside the gene matches. The CDR3: CASTPEGASGGNEQFF. In DNA form, the CDR3 reads TGTGCCAGCACCCCAGAAGGGGCTAGCGGGGGGAATGAGCAGTTCTTC.

The V and J genes are TRBV18 and TRBJ1-1, with a possible D match to TRBD1 (5 bases). In germline, CDR1 is KGHSH, CDR2 LQKENI. The ends were cut back, 6 bases at V and 11 bases at J, with 19 bases in the middle. CDR3 length: 13 residues. The CDR3 protein is CASSSGLGANAFF. The CDR3 coding sequence is TGTGCCAGCTCCAGTGGTCTCGGGGCTAACGCTTTCTTT.

This clone was recorded only once. The V and J genes are TRBV13 and TRBJ1-1, with TRBD1 identical over 7 bases. CDR1 is PRHDT and CDR2 is FYEKMQ in the germline V gene (reference sequence). Trimming took 3 bases from V and 4 from J; bases not matched to a gene: 2. This CDR3 contains 13 residues. The CDR3 sequence is CASSFEGATEAFF. The DNA of the CDR3 is TGTGCCAGCAGCTTCGAGGGGGCCACTGAAGCTTTCTTT. Supplemented by reference TRBV13 and TRBJ1-1, the full variable domain reads AAGVIQSPRHLIKEKRETATLKCYPIPRHDTVYWYQQGPGQDPQFLISFYEKMQSDKGSIPDRFSAQQFSDYHSELNMSSLELGDSALYFCASSFEGATEAFFGQGTRLTVV.

This clone was counted only a few times. V is TRBV9 and J is TRBJ1-5; 8 bases agree with TRBD1. The CDR3 runs 15 residues. The V gene end was trimmed by 4 bases and the J gene end by 6 bases; junction bases not matched to a gene: 9. CDR1 is SGDLS and CDR2 is YYNGEE in the germline V gene. The chain's CDR3 is CASSPGAGGTQPQHF. The CDR3 nucleotides read TGTGCCAGCAGCCCCGGGGCAGGGGGCACTCAGCCCCAGCATTTT. Combining the CDR3 with reference TRBV9 and TRBJ1-5 gives the whole variable domain DSGVTQTPKHLITATGQRVTLRCSPRSGDLSVYWYQQSLDQGLQFLIQYYNGEERAKGNILERFSAQQFPDLHSELNLSSLELGDSALYFCASSPGAGGTQPQHFGDGTRLSIL.

This sequence joins TRBV10-1 and TRBJ2-7; 9 positions match TRBD2. Germline trimming cut 5 bases from V and 2 bases from J; bases unmatched to any gene: 7. CDR1 WNHNN and CDR2 SYGVQD come from the germline V gene (reference sequence). CDR3 length equals 15 residues. For the CDR3, the DNA is TGCGCCAGCAGTCTCAGTTCTAGCGGGACCTACGAGCAGTACTTC. Amino acids: CASSLSSSGTYEQYF.

Points on this clone: An end of the junction does not agree with germline; a read error may underlie this. J is TRBJ2-7 and V is TRBV30, with 7 bases that match TRBD2. CDR1 and CDR2 from the germline V gene are GTSNPN and SVGIG (reference sequence). The CDR3 loop spans 13 amino acids. The CDR3 reads CVWRGGSGYEQYF. Here the CDR3 DNA reads TGTGTCTGGAGGGGAGGGTCCGGGTACGAGCAGTACTTC.

In regard to this clone: An end of the junction does not agree with germline; a read error may underlie this. This chain connects TRBV7-7 to TRBJ2-5, with TRBD2 as a possible D gene (7 bases). CDR1 is SSHAT, CDR2 FNYEAQ, per germline (reference sequence). The CDR3 runs to 15 residues. CDR3 nucleotide sequence: TGTGCTAGCAGCTTACAAAAAAGGGGGGGAGAGACCCAGTACTTC. It yields the protein CASSLQKRGGETQYF.